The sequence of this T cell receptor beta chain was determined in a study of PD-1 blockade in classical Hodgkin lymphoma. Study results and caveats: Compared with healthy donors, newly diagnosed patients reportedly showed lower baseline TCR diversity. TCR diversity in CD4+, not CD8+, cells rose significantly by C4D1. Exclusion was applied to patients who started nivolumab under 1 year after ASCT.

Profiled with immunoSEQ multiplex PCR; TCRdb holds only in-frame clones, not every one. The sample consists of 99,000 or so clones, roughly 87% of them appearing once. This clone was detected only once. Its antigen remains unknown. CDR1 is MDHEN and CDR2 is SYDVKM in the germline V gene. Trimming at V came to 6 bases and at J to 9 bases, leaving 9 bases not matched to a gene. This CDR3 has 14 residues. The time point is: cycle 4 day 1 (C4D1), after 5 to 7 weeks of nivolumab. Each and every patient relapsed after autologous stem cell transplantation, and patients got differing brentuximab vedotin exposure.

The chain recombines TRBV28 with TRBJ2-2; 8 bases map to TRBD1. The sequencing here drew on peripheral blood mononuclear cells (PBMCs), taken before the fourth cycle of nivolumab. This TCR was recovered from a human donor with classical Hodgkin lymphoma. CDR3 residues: CASRPGQGQRELFF. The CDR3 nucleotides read TGTGCCAGCAGGCCTGGACAGGGCCAAAGGGAGCTGTTTTTT. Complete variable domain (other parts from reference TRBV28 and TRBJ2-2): DVKVTQSSRYLVKRTGEKVFLECVQDMDHENMFWYRQDPGLGLRLIYFSYDVKMKEKGDIPEGYSVSREKKERFSLILESASTNQTSMYLCASRPGQGQRELFFGEGSRLTVL.